These 18 T cell receptor beta chains were sequenced from one sample in a study of tumor and adjacent non-tumor tissue in lung cancer. Three rounds of nested PCR, following a modified ARM-PCR protocol, produced the TCRbeta library. One entry per CDR3 protein, called by TCRdb with MiXCR from the multiplex PCR reads. Of tens of thousands of distinct CDR3 sequences listed, about 61% are singletons. RNA was extracted from bulk tissue without any cell sorting. More than 3 cm separated this lung sample from the edge of the tumor. Input material: distant non-tumor lung tissue. These receptors were obtained from a man between 65 and 85 years old with non-small cell lung cancer.

Of note for this clonotype: This may arise from a read error, as a much more abundant clone is one base away. J is TRBJ2-7 and V is TRBV5-4; TRBD1 is a possible D gene (6 bases). The CDR3 spans 16 residues. V was shortened by 4 bases and J by 3 bases, with 20 bases between the two germline ends. CDR1 is SGHNT, CDR2 YYREEE, per germline (reference sequence). The CDR3 reads CASSHTSGVGHYEQYF. The CDR3 coding sequence is TGTGCCAGCAGCCACACCTCAGGGGTGGGGCACTACGAGCAGTACTTC.

Only a few counts were recorded for this clonotype. CDR3 nucleotide sequence: TGTGCCTGGACCCCCCCCCAGTACCACAATGAGCAGTTCTTC. It encodes CAWTPPQYHNEQFF. V usage is TRBV30 and J usage is TRBJ2-1; D unresolved. The V gene lost 4 bases and the J gene lost 5 bases, with 15 bases spanning the gap. CDR3 length: 14 amino acids. Per germline, CDR1 GTSNPN and CDR2 SVGIG (reference sequence).

This clonotype was detected only a few times. A much larger clonotype is one base distant, so this may be a read error. This chain uses TRBV12-3 or TRBV12-4 with TRBJ2-7; perhaps TRBD2 as D (7 bases). Trimming took off 4 bases at V and 4 bases at J, with 17 bases between the two ends. The CDR3 has 15 amino acids. CDR3 protein: CASSSSAGAGYEQYF. CDR3 sequence (DNA): TGTGCCAGCAGTTCGTCTGCGGGGGCTGGATACGAGCAGTACTTC.

About this clonotype: The CDR3 carries no conserved terminal phenylalanine or tryptophan, so it likely arises from a read error. The J gene is TRBJ2-3, the V gene TRBV20-1; perhaps TRBD2 as D (5 bases). The length of the CDR3 is 17 residues. V lost 6 bases and J lost 4, with 26 bases in between. Germline-derived CDR1 and CDR2 are DFQATT and SNEGSKA (reference sequence). This CDR3 is CSARPPRASRGSDTQYS. The CDR3 DNA follows: TGCAGTGCCAGACCCCCCCGGGCTAGTCGCGGGTCAGATACGCAGTATTCT.

This clonotype showed up many times. The V and J genes are TRBV29-1 and TRBJ2-3; perhaps TRBD2 as D (5 bases). The CDR3 is 14 residues long. Trimming pared 1 base from V and 2 bases from J, leaving 10 bases between. Germline V gives CDR1 SQVTM, CDR2 ANQGSEA. The CDR3 loop is CSVEVPGNTDTQYF. CDR3 in DNA: TGCAGCGTTGAAGTGCCGGGAAACACAGATACGCAGTATTTT.

About this clonotype: A much larger clone lies a single base off, so this may be a read error. This sequence joins TRBV6-5 and TRBJ2-7; D is undetermined. CDR3 length: 15 residues. Trimming removed 6 bases at V and 3 bases at J, with 18 bases between. Germline lookup yields CDR1 MNHEY and CDR2 SVGAGI. As DNA, the CDR3 is TGTGCCAGCAGCCGGAATAGCAGGAGAGTCTACGAGCAGTACTTC. Amino acids: CASSRNSRRVYEQYF.

A note on this clonotype: A read error may produce the germline difference seen at one junction end. The gene calls are TRBV11-2 and TRBJ2-7; D may match TRBD1 or TRBD2 (6 bases each). The CDR3 has 16 amino acids. CDR1 and CDR2 from the germline V gene are SGHAT and FQNNGV. The DNA of the CDR3 is TGTGCCAGGAGCCCCCGAGGGCGGAGGGGGTCCTACGTGCAGTACTTC. Amino acid sequence: CARSPRGRRGSYVQYF.

This clonotype was counted ten times or more. V gene TRBV7-9 combines with J gene TRBJ1-2; unclear D gene. Germline V gene data show CDR1 as SEHNR and CDR2 as FQNEAQ (reference sequence). The CDR3 runs to 12 residues. V shed 1 base and J shed 7 bases, with 7 bases lying between them. In DNA form, the CDR3 reads TGTGCCAGCAGCTTAGGGATCGCTGGCTACACCTTC. Translated: CASSLGIAGYTF.

There are a few counts of this clonotype. V usage is TRBV20-1 and J usage is TRBJ2-4, with 8 bases matching TRBD1. CDR3 size: 15 residues. Germline lookup yields CDR1 DFQATT and CDR2 SNEGSKA (reference sequence). The J segment lost 11 bases and the V segment lost 2 bases, leaving 14 bases of the junction unmatched. The CDR3 DNA sequence: TGCAGTGCTAGAAACCAACTGACAGGGGCCCTCGTTCAGTACTTC. This gives the protein CSARNQLTGALVQYF.

In this sample, this clonotype turned up many times. This chain uses TRBV5-6 with TRBJ2-2, with a weak D call TRBD2 (6 bases). V shed 4 bases and J shed 3 bases, with 13 bases lying between them. The CDR3 loop spans 15 amino acids. The V gene's germline CDR1 is SGHDT and CDR2 YYEEEE. The CDR3 coding sequence is TGTGCCAGCAGCCTGGTACGGGGGTACACCGGGGAGCTGTTTTTT. It yields the protein CASSLVRGYTGELFF.

J is TRBJ2-1 and V is TRBV9; D is unclear. Trimming stripped 3 bases from V and 10 bases from J, with 14 bases between. Germline CDR1 reads SGDLS; CDR2 reads YYNGEE. This CDR3 is built from 13 residues. The CDR3 region has the DNA TGTGCCAGCAGCGAGAGTAGCCGAATAGAGCAGTTCTTC. Encoded protein: CASSESSRIEQFF.

The chain couples TRBV29-1 to TRBJ2-3, with TRBD2 as a possible D gene (5 bases). Germline lookup yields CDR1 SQVTM and CDR2 ANQGSEA. V lost 3 bases to trimming and J lost 12 bases, with 22 bases between them. The CDR3 is 14 residues long. The CDR3 protein is CSVDGRGITDIQYF. DNA for the CDR3: TGCAGCGTTGATGGTCGGGGAATCACAGATATACAGTATTTT.

This clonotype was detected ten times or more. J is TRBJ2-5 and V is TRBV6-5, with TRBD1 identical over 10 bases. This CDR3 comprises 14 residues. V shed 5 bases, J shed 5 bases, and the junction held 5 bases outside the gene matches. Germline CDR1 MNHEY, CDR2 SVGAGI. The DNA for the CDR3 is TGTGCCAGCAGTACGACAGGGGGCCAGGAGACCCAGTACTTC. Translation: CASSTTGGQETQYF.

A note on this clonotype: A junction boundary mismatches the germline segment, possibly from a read error. The chain uses TRBV14 and TRBJ2-3, with 7 bases fitting TRBD2. This CDR3 contains 16 residues. The V gene's germline CDR1 is SGHDN and CDR2 FVKESK. The DNA for the CDR3 is TGTGCCAGTAGCCAAGGCGGTAGCGGGTGGCAGGCCAATCAGTATTTT. Translating gives CASSQGGSGWQANQYF.

With respect to this clonotype: A read error may be the cause here, since a much bigger clone is one base away. The rearrangement uses TRBV5-6 and TRBJ1-2; D is uncertain. This CDR3 is 13 amino acids long. The germline V gene has CDR1 SGHDT and CDR2 YYEEEE. CDR3 DNA sequence: TGTGCCAACAGCGTAACCAGAGGTGGAGGCTACACCTTC. Protein: CANSVTRGGGYTF.

This clonotype was seen many times. The chain couples TRBV29-1 to TRBJ1-5; maybe TRBD1 (6 bases). V lost 2 bases and J lost 6, with 11 bases in between. From germline, CDR1 is SQVTM and CDR2 ANQGSEA. The CDR3 has 13 residues. Written as DNA, the CDR3 is TGCAGCGTTGAAACAGGGATGGGTCAGCCCCAGCATTTT. Amino acids: CSVETGMGQPQHF.

The chain carries TRBV7-9 and TRBJ1-5, with D maybe TRBD1 (5 bases). CDR1 and CDR2 (germline): SEHNR, FQNEAQ (reference sequence). The V gene lost 1 base and the J gene lost 10 bases, with 8 bases spanning the gap. This CDR3 is built from 12 residues. The CDR3 DNA sequence: TGTGCCAGCAGCTTAGGAGGGGCCCCCCAGCATTTT. It codes for CASSLGGAPQHF.

About this clonotype itself: This could be a read error, since a much larger clone is one nucleotide away. The rearrangement uses TRBV5-4 and TRBJ2-1; D is uncertain. V lost 1 base and J lost 11, with 7 bases in between. CDR3 length: 11 amino acids. Germline values: CDR1 SGHNT, CDR2 YYREEE (reference sequence). The CDR3 is CASSLFSKQFF. The CDR3 DNA reads as TGTGCCAGCAGCTTGTTTAGTAAGCAGTTCTTC.